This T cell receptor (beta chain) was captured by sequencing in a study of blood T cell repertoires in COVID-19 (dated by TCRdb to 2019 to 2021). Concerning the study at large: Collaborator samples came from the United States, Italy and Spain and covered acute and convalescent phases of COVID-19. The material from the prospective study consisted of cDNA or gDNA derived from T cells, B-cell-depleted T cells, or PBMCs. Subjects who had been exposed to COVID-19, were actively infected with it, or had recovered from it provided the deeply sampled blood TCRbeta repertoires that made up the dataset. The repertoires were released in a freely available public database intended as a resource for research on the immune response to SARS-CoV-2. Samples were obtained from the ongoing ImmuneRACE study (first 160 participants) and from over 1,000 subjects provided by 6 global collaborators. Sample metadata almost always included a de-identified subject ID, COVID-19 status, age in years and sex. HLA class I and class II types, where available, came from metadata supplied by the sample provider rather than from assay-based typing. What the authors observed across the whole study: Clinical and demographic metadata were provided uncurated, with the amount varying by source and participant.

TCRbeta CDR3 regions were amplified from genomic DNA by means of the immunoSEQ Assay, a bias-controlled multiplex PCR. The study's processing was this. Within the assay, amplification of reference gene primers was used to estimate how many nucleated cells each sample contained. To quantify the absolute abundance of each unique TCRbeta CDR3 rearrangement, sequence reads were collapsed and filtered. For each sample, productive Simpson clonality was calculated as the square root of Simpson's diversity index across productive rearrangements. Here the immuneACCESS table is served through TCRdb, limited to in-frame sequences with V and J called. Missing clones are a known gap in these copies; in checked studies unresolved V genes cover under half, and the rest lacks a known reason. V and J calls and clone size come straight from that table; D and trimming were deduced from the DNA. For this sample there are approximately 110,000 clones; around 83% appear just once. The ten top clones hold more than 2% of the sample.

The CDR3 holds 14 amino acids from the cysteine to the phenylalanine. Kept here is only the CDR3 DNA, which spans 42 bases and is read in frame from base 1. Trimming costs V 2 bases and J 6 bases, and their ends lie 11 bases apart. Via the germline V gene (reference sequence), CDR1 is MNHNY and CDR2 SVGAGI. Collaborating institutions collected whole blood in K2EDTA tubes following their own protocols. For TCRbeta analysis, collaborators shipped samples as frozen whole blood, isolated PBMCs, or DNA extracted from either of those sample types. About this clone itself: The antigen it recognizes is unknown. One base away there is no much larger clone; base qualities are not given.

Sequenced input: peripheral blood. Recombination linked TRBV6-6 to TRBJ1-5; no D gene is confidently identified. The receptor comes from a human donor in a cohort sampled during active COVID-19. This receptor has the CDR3 CASSYPERSQPQHF. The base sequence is TGTGCCAGCAGTTACCCCGAACGGAGTCAGCCCCAGCATTTT.